This T cell receptor (beta chain) was recorded in a study of T cell responses to AZD1222 COVID-19 vaccine. The assay was immunoSEQ multiplex PCR, and TCRdb's table has in-frame clones only and misses some. This sample yields 180,000 or so clones, of which about 90% are seen a single time; 1% to 1.5% belongs to the top ten. Notes on the study in general: Reports say nearly half of spike-specific TCRs go after unmutated variant regions.

For this clone: What it recognizes is unknown.

The source of this sequence is an adult who received the AZD1222 COVID-19 vaccine. Specimen: peripheral blood, collected 28 days after the second AZD1222 dose.

The CDR3 spells CASRSGQNEKLFF. CDR3 in DNA: TGTGCCAGCAGAAGCGGACAAAATGAAAAACTGTTTTTT. The V call is TRBV7-9, the J call TRBJ1-4; a possible D gene is TRBD1 (5 bases). The CDR3 spans 13 residues. CDR1 and CDR2 from the germline V gene are SEHNR and FQNEAQ (reference sequence). Trimming pared 6 bases from V and 5 bases from J, leaving 10 bases between.